The clone carrying this TCR beta chain is deemed medium-sized (0.01 to 0.1%). Its target is unknown. The sample originates from a study of liver allograft versus peripheral blood T cells. As for the study in general: Liver transplant recipients had T cell receptor repertoires compared between transplanted liver and peripheral blood.

After removal of 8 bases from V and 8 bases from J, the junction contained 8 bases not matched to a gene. Germline V gene data show CDR1 as MNHNS and CDR2 as SASEGT. This CDR3 has 13 residues. TCRdb processed the reads anew with MiXCR; each CDR3 protein has one entry. The sample carries around 1,700 distinct CDR3 sequences, 16% recorded once. General observations from the study: Liver allografts reportedly held T cell receptor repertoires unlike those in peripheral blood.

The TCR was taken from a human patient who had a liver transplant. Some T cells could come from the graft donor. V and J are TRBV6-1 and TRBJ1-2; 10 nucleotides match TRBD1. The CDR3 bases are TGTGCCAGCGGACAGGGGGGACCGGGAGGCTACACCTTC. This sequence encodes CASGQGGPGGYTF.